The clone carrying this T cell receptor (beta chain) was recorded a few times. Its antigen remains unidentified. The data were taken from a study of cytomegalovirus exposure and HLA in healthy donors. Study-level findings and limits: The authors listed 150 to 200 TCR beta chains as cytomegalovirus-associated. Rare TCR sequences predominated, though certain public TCRs were found in many donors. Testing in vitro showed a few CMV-associated chains specific for CMV antigens. In a later analysis, first-cohort TCR clusters were found to tend to co-occur in the 130 or so validation repertoires.

Sequencing was performed with immunoSEQ multiplex PCR; in TCRdb, only in-frame clones are kept and a portion is missing. The sample contains 260,000 or so clones, over 75% of which appear only once. This CDR3 comprises 15 residues. CDR1 is KGHSH and CDR2 is LQKENI in the germline V gene. Trimming took off 2 bases at V and 3 bases at J, with 12 bases between the two ends. This sequence joins TRBV18 and TRBJ2-3; D possibly corresponds to TRBD1 (6 bases). The clonotype comes from a woman between 18 and 30 years old in good health and CMV-seronegative. Material for sequencing was PBMCs. The CDR3 bases are TGTGCCAGCTCACCAAGCGGACAGCCAACAGATACGCAGTATTTT. It yields the protein CASSPSGQPTDTQYF.